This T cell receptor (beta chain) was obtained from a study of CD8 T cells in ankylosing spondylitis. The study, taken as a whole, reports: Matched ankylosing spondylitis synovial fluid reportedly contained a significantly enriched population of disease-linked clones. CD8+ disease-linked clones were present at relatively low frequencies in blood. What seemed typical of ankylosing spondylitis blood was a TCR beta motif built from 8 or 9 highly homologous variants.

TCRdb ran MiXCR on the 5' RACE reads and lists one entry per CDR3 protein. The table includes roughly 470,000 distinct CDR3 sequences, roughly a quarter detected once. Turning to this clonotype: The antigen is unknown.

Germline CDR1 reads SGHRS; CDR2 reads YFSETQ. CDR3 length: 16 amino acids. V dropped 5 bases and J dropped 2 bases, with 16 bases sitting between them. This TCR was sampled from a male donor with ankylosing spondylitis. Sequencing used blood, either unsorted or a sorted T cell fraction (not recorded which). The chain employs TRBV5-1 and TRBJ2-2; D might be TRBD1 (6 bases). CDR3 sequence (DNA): TGCGCCAGCAGTTTTGCAGGGGCGGACAACACCGGGGAGCTGTTTTTT. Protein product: CASSFAGADNTGELFF. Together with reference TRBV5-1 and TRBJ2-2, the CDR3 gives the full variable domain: KAGVTQTPRYLIKTRGQQVTLSCSPISGHRSVSWYQQTPGQGLQFLFEYFSETQRNKGNFPGRFSGRQFSNSRSEMNVSTLELGDSALYLCASSFAGADNTGELFFGEGSRLTVL.